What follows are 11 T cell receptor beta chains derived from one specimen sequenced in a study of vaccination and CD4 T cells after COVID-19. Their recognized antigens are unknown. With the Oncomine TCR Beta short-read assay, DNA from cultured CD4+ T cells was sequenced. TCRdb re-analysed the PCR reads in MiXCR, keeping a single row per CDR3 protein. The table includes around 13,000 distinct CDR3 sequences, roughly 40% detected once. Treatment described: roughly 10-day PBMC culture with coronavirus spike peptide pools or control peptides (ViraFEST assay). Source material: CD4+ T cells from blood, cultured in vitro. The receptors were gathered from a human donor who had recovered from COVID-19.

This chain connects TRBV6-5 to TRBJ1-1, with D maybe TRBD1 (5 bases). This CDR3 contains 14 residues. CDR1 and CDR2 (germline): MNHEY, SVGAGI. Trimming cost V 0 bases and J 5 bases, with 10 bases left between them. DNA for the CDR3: TGTGCCAGCAGTTACTCTCAGGGAGGGACTGAAGCTTTCTTT. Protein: CASSYSQGGTEAFF.

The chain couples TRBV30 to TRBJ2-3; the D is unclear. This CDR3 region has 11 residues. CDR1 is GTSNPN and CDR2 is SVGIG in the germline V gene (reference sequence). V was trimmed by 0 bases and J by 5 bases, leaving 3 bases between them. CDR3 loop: CAWSVQDTQYF. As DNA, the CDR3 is TGTGCCTGGAGTGTTCAAGATACGCAGTATTTT.

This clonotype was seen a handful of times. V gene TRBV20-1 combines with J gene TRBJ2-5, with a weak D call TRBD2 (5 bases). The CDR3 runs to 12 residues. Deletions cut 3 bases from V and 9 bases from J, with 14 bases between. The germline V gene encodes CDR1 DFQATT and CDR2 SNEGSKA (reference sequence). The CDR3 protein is CSASPRSEAQYF. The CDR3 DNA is TGCAGTGCTAGCCCTAGGTCGGAGGCCCAGTACTTC.

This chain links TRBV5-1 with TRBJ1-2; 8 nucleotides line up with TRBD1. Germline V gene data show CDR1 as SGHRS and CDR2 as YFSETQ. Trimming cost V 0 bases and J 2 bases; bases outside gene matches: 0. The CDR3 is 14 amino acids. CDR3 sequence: CASSLGQGNYGYTF. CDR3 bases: TGCGCCAGCAGCTTGGGACAGGGGAACTATGGCTACACCTTC.

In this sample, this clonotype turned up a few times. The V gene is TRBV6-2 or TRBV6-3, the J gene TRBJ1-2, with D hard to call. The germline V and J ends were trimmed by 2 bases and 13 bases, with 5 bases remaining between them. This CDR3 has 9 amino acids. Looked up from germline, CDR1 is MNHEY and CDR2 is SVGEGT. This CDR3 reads CASSYTPTF. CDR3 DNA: TGTGCCAGCAGTTACACACCCACCTTC.

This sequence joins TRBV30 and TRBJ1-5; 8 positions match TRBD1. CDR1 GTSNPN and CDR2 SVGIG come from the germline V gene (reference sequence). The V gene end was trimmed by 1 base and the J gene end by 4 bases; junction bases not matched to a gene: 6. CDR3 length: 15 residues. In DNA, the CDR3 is TGTGCCTGGAGTGGGACAGGGAGAGGAAATCAGCCCCAGCATTTT. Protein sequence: CAWSGTGRGNQPQHF.

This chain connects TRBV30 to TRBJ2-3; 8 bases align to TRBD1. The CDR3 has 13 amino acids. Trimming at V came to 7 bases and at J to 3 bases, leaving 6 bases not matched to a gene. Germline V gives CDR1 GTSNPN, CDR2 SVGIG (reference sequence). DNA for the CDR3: TGTGCCTCAACAGGGGGGTCAACAGATACGCAGTATTTT. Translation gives CASTGGSTDTQYF.

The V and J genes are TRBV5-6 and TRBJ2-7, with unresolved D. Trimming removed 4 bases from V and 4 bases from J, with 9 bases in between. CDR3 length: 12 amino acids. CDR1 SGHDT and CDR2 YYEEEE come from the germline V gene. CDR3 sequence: CASSTKVYEQYF. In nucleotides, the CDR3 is TGTGCCAGCAGCACTAAAGTTTACGAGCAGTACTTC.

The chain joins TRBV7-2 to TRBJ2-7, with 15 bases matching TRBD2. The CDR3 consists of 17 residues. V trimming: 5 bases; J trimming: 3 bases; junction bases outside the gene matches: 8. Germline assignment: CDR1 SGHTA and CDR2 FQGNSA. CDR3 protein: CASSLTVGLAGGYEQYF. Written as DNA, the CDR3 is TGTGCCAGCAGCCTCACCGTGGGACTAGCGGGGGGCTACGAGCAGTACTTC.

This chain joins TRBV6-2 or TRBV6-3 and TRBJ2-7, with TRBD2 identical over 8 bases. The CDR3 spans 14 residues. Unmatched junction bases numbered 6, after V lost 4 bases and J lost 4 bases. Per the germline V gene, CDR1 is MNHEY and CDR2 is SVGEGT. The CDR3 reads CASSFGGVAYEQYF. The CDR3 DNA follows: TGTGCCAGCAGTTTCGGGGGGGTCGCGTACGAGCAGTACTTC.

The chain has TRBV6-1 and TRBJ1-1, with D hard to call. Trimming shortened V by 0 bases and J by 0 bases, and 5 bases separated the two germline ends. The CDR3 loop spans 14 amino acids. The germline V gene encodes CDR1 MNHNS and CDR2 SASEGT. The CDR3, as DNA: TGTGCCAGCAGTGAAGCGCAGATGAACACTGAAGCTTTCTTT. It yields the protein CASSEAQMNTEAFF.